Here is one TCR beta chain with its context. The antigen remains unidentified. These data are taken from a study of CXCR3-negative and CXCR3-positive naive CD8 T cells. It was by 5' RACE with UMI labels that the TRB cDNA libraries were prepared. TCRdb re-called the 5' RACE reads and catalogs CDR3 proteins one per entry, DNA excluded. This sample contains 50,000 to 55,000 distinct CDR3 sequences. Using triplicate sorts, 300,000 cells were collected each time from every CD8+ T cell subset. The study, taken as a whole, reports: TCR interaction strength was inferred from TRB CDR3 physicochemistry, as CD5 matched across naive subsets.

This clonotype was sampled from a human donor in good health. Some clones in this sample may be carry-over from other donors' samples. The source material was naive CXCR3- CD8+ T cells from blood. Subset meaning: CD45RO-CCR7+CD27+CD95- naive CD8+ T cells lacking CXCR3 (TNR3-).

This CDR3 reads CASSSPEQSSGNTIYF. The J gene is TRBJ1-3, the V gene TRBV7-6. CDR1 is SGHVS, CDR2 FNYEAQ, per germline. The CDR3 length is 16 residues.